A selection of T cell receptor beta chains follows, all from one sample in a study of T cells in Graves' hyperthyroidism and ophthalmopathy. MiXCR, run by TCRdb on the multiplex PCR reads, gives a single entry per CDR3 protein. Of hundreds of thousands of distinct CDR3 sequences in the sample, 14% to 15% are singletons; the top ten hold less than 15%. The specimen sequenced was blood. These receptors all stem from a young man with Graves' ophthalmopathy. Each CDR3 is given with its conserved first and last residue. The D gene is left open where the match is weak. Size tells how often a clone was seen (once, few, many) or the class of an expanded clone, and some rows leave it out.

TRBV6-1	-	many	TRBJ2-7	TGTGCCAGCACCAAACTCGAGGCCTACGAGCAGTACTTC	CASTKLEAYEQYF
TRBV30	TRBD1	many	TRBJ2-7	TGTGCCTGGAGTGGGCAGGGGGCCTACGAGCAGTACTTC	CAWSGQGAYEQYF
TRBV12-5	TRBD1	many	TRBJ2-7	TGTGCTAGTGGTCACGATAAGACAGGGGGTAGCTACGAGCAGTACTTC	CASGHDKTGGSYEQYF
TRBV5-8	TRBD1	few	TRBJ1-5	TGTGCCAGCAGCATGCAGGGGGCGGTCTATCAGCCCCAGCATTTT	CASSMQGAVYQPQHF
TRBV19	TRBD1	few	TRBJ2-1	TGTGCCAGTACCCCATACGGGACAGGGAATAATGAGCAGTTCTTC	CASTPYGTGNNEQFF
TRBV19	-	-	TRBJ1-2	TGTGCCAGTAGTGCCCAGGGTGGGTATGGCTACACCTTC	CASSAQGGYGYTF
TRBV18	-	many	TRBJ2-5	TGTGCCAGCTCACCAGGCGGGGGCGGTGAGACCCAGTACTTC	CASSPGGGGETQYF
TRBV5-1	TRBD2	many	TRBJ2-2	TGCGCCAGCAGCAACCTAGCGGGAGTTGACGGGGAGCTGTTTTTT	CASSNLAGVDGELFF
TRBV11-3	TRBD2	many	TRBJ2-7	TGTGCCAGCAGCCCGCGGGAGCGCCCCTACGAGCAGTACTTC	CASSPRERPYEQYF
TRBV3-1	-	many	TRBJ1-6	TGTGCCAGCAGCCTCCGGGACTGGAATTCACCCCTCCACTTT	CASSLRDWNSPLHF
TRBV10-1	-	many	TRBJ2-7	TGCGCCAGCAGTGACGGGGACACGCACTACGAGCAGTACTTC	CASSDGDTHYEQYF
TRBV11-2	TRBD1	-	TRBJ2-7	TGTGCCAGCAACTTATTGGGGACAGATTACGAGCAGTACTTC	CASNLLGTDYEQYF
TRBV20-1	-	many	TRBJ2-1	TGCAGTGACCTGAGCTCCTACAATGAGCAGTTCTTC	CSDLSSYNEQFF
TRBV6-5	TRBD1	-	TRBJ1-1	TGTGCCAGCAGTTACGGGGACAGAGAAGCTTTCTTT	CASSYGDREAFF
TRBV9	-	-	TRBJ1-3	TGTGCCAGCAGCGTAGGGTCAGGGTTGAGCTCTGGAAACACCATATATTTT	CASSVGSGLSSGNTIYF
TRBV7-9	-	many	TRBJ2-1	TGTGCCAGCAGCTTGGCTCTTGGAGAGCAGTTCTTC	CASSLALGEQFF
TRBV11-2	-	many	TRBJ2-7	TGTGCCAGCAGCTCGATGACAGAGCCCTACGAGCAGTACTTC	CASSSMTEPYEQYF